This TCR beta chain was sequenced in a study of T cell changes during pregnancy in multiple sclerosis. The junction had 5 bases not matched to a gene; V was cut back by 4 bases and J by 4 bases. Germline V lookup: CDR1 SGHAT, CDR2 FQDESV (reference sequence). There are 14 residues in the CDR3. The data were produced by immunoSEQ multiplex PCR, yet TCRdb's version contains in-frame clones alone and is incomplete. This sample has fewer than 55,000 clones, with about 91% found just once. Here the sequenced sample was peripheral blood, taken after pregnancy. The TCR was taken from a female donor with multiple sclerosis, enrolled in a pregnancy study. The chain couples TRBV11-1 to TRBJ2-3; 7 bases match TRBD2. The CDR3 bases are TGTGCCAGCAGCTCGGGACTAATCGCAGATACGCAGTATTTT. Translating it yields CASSSGLIADTQYF.